These 18 T cell receptor beta chains share one sample of origin, sequenced in a study of T-cell memory formation after mild COVID-19. TCRdb re-derived calls from the 5' RACE reads in MiXCR, one entry per CDR3 protein. The data show under 550,000 distinct CDR3 sequences, 18% seen once. The source material was PBMCs or a T cell subset sorted from them (not recorded which). The receptor set was obtained from an adult woman who had mild COVID-19 (a few samples of this study predate the infection). Cell type and time point are not known.

The rearrangement uses TRBV4-3 and TRBJ2-1, with 10 bases matching TRBD1. The CDR3 has 17 amino acids. After removal of 2 bases from V and 4 bases from J, the junction contained 8 bases not matched to a gene. CDR1 and CDR2 from the germline V gene are LGHNA and YSLEER. The CDR3 is CASSQNIPGQGYNEQFF. The CDR3 DNA follows: TGCGCCAGCAGCCAAAACATCCCGGGACAGGGGTACAATGAGCAGTTCTTC.

This rearrangement joins TRBV4-2 to TRBJ1-1; D is uncertain. Germline CDR1 and CDR2: LGHNA and YNFKEQ. V was clipped by 1 base and J by 4 bases, with 10 bases between them. This CDR3 region has 14 residues. The DNA for the CDR3 is TGTGCCAGCAGCCAAGGTGGACGAACCACTGAAGCTTTCTTT. Translated: CASSQGGRTTEAFF.

This clonotype was seen only a few times. This chain uses TRBV19 with TRBJ1-1; D ambiguous. This CDR3 has 14 residues. With 10 bases removed from V and 2 bases from J, the gap between germline ends came to 17 bases. Per germline, CDR1 LNHDA and CDR2 SQIVND (reference sequence). For the CDR3, the DNA is TGTGCCACCCTGGGAGGATTCTTAAACACTGAAGCTTTCTTT. It yields the protein CATLGGFLNTEAFF. The full variable domain, completed using reference TRBV19 and TRBJ1-1, is DGGITQSPKYLFRKEGQNVTLSCEQNLNHDAMYWYRQDPGQGLRLIYYSQIVNDFQKGDIAEGYSVSREKKESFPLTVTSAQKNPTAFYLCATLGGFLNTEAFFGQGTRLTVV.

The V gene is TRBV4-2, the J gene TRBJ1-2; no definite D call. The CDR3 is 14 residues long. Germline V gene data show CDR1 as LGHNA and CDR2 as YNFKEQ. V was shortened by 0 bases and J by 4 bases, with 9 bases between the two germline ends. CDR3 sequence reads: CASSQDRVFYGYTF. The CDR3, as DNA: TGTGCCAGCAGCCAAGATAGGGTTTTCTATGGCTACACCTTC.

This clonotype showed up just a few times. The chain links TRBV7-8 to TRBJ1-3; tentative D call: TRBD1 (5 bases). Germline V lookup: CDR1 SGHVS, CDR2 FQNEAQ. The CDR3 consists of 15 residues. The V gene lost 6 bases and the J gene lost 0 bases, with 12 bases spanning the gap. CDR3 DNA sequence: TGTGCCAGCAGATCCGGGACTATCTCTGGAAACACCATATATTTT. Amino acids: CASRSGTISGNTIYF.

The rearrangement joins TRBV24-1 to TRBJ2-3; no reliable D call. Germline V CDR1 and CDR2: KGHDR, SFDVKD. Trimming pared 8 bases from V and 4 bases from J, leaving 9 bases between. This CDR3 region has 12 residues. The CDR3 spells CATIAVSDTQYF. CDR3 bases: TGTGCCACCATCGCAGTATCAGATACGCAGTATTTT.

The chain employs TRBV11-2 and TRBJ2-3, with D perhaps TRBD1 (7 bases). The CDR3 runs 17 residues. Germline assignment: CDR1 SGHAT and CDR2 FQNNGV. V lost 5 bases and J lost 4, with 22 bases in between. CDR3 protein: CASSRGPTGLEADTQYF. CDR3 coding DNA: TGTGCCAGCAGCCGGGGGCCGACAGGGCTTGAGGCAGATACGCAGTATTTT.

There are a few counts of this clonotype. This chain connects TRBV5-4 to TRBJ2-3; D is perhaps TRBD2 (6 bases). With 1 base removed from V and 3 bases from J, the gap between germline ends came to 12 bases. Germline V CDR1 and CDR2: SGHNT, YYREEE (reference sequence). The CDR3 loop spans 15 amino acids. In nucleotides, the CDR3 is TGTGCCAGCAGCTTGCGGGGGTTGGGGACAGATACGCAGTATTTT. Residues: CASSLRGLGTDTQYF.

V and J are TRBV30 and TRBJ2-3, with D unresolved. CDR1 is GTSNPN, CDR2 SVGIG, per germline (reference sequence). This CDR3 is built from 11 residues. Trimming took 2 bases from V and 9 from J, leaving 9 bases between them. The CDR3 DNA reads TGTGCCTGGAGTCCCCAGAAGACGCAGTATTTT. It encodes CAWSPQKTQYF.

J is TRBJ2-1 and V is TRBV6-5; D may be TRBD2 (5 bases). CDR3 length: 14 residues. V was cut by 8 bases and J by 5 bases, with 16 bases left in between. CDR1 is MNHEY and CDR2 is SVGAGI in the germline V gene. CDR3 loop: CASGSRVGDNEQFF. In DNA form, the CDR3 reads TGTGCCAGCGGTTCGAGGGTGGGCGACAATGAGCAGTTCTTC.

This chain uses TRBV11-3 with TRBJ1-5; D is uncertain. V was shortened by 1 base and J by 5 bases, with 6 bases between the two germline ends. This CDR3 comprises 13 residues. Germline CDR1 is SGHNT and CDR2 is YENEEA. The CDR3 region is CASSLGPDQPQHF. The CDR3 bases are TGTGCCAGCAGCTTAGGGCCGGATCAGCCCCAGCATTTT.

The chain uses TRBV6-2 or TRBV6-3 and TRBJ2-1; 13 positions agree with TRBD2. The V segment lost 10 bases and the J segment 3 bases; nucleotides outside the gene matches: 15. CDR3 size: 18 residues. In germline, CDR1 is MNHEY, CDR2 SVGEGT. The chain's CDR3 is CATNGGLAGSQNYNEQFF. CDR3 nucleotide sequence: TGTGCCACCAACGGGGGACTAGCGGGGTCCCAAAACTACAATGAGCAGTTCTTC.

The chain employs TRBV19 and TRBJ1-1, with a tentative D call TRBD1 (5 bases). Germline assignment: CDR1 LNHDA and CDR2 SQIVND (reference sequence). The CDR3 sequence is 14 residues long. V shed 6 bases and J shed 3 bases, with 14 bases lying between them. The CDR3, as DNA: TGTGCCAGTAGGCAGGGTACCGTGGACACTGAAGCTTTCTTT. Its translation is CASRQGTVDTEAFF.

This clonotype came up a few times. The chain links TRBV20-1 to TRBJ2-7; 10 nucleotides line up with TRBD2. This CDR3 region has 18 residues. The germline CDR1 and CDR2 sequences are DFQATT and SNEGSKA (reference sequence). The V and J ends lost 1 base and 7 bases, in that order; junction bases with no gene match: 19. DNA of the CDR3: TGCAGTGCTAGAGGCTACTCTCTCGAGCGGGAGGGCCTAGAAGAGCAGTACTTC. Residues: CSARGYSLEREGLEEQYF.

There are a few counts of this clonotype. This chain connects TRBV18 to TRBJ2-6; unclear D gene. Germline lookup yields CDR1 KGHSH and CDR2 LQKENI. CDR3 length equals 18 residues. With 3 bases removed from V and 1 base from J, the gap between germline ends came to 16 bases. This chain's CDR3 is CASSPIISKDSGANVLTF. As DNA, the CDR3 is TGTGCCAGCTCACCGATAATATCTAAGGATTCTGGGGCCAACGTCCTGACTTTC.

This clonotype appeared a few times. V gene TRBV20-1 combines with J gene TRBJ2-7; D remains unclear. Germline V gene sequence: CDR1 DFQATT, CDR2 SNEGSKA (reference sequence). Trimming removed 0 bases at V and 1 base at J, with 7 bases between. The CDR3 has 13 amino acids. This CDR3 reads CSARELHSYEQYF. The CDR3 bases are TGCAGTGCTAGAGAACTCCATTCCTACGAGCAGTACTTC.

This clonotype was recorded a few times. The chain links TRBV12-3 or TRBV12-4 to TRBJ2-2; D not certain. Trimming removed 8 bases at V and 4 bases at J, with 5 bases between. CDR3 length equals 11 residues. In nucleotides, the CDR3 is TGTGCCAGCCAACTCACCGGGGAGCTGTTTTTT. As protein: CASQLTGELFF.

The table lists this clonotype with a few counts. The chain uses TRBV29-1 and TRBJ2-7, with 7 positions matching TRBD1. The CDR3 is 16 residues long. Germline lookup yields CDR1 SQVTM and CDR2 ANQGSEA. Trimming cost V 0 bases and J 2 bases; bases outside gene matches: 10. The CDR3 DNA follows: TGCAGCGTTGAAGATGGAGAGGGGACAGAGCCCTACGAGCAGTACTTC. It specifies CSVEDGEGTEPYEQYF.